One sample yielded the 7 T cell receptor beta chains listed below, sequenced in a study of early T cells in non-severe SARS-CoV-2 infection. TCRdb reanalysed the 5' RACE reads using MiXCR and keeps one entry per CDR3 protein. The profile shows approximately 120,000 distinct CDR3 sequences, approximately 15% of them singletons. Input material: whole blood. These receptors were obtained from an adult who was a healthcare worker with PCR-confirmed SARS-CoV-2 infection or an uninfected control (not recorded which).

The sample holds a few counts of this clonotype. V is TRBV5-1 and J is TRBJ2-6; D uncertain. Trimming removed 4 bases at V and 0 bases at J, with 8 bases between. This CDR3 comprises 15 residues. Germline-derived CDR1 and CDR2 are SGHRS and YFSETQ. The CDR3 sequence: CASSPNLSGANVLTF. CDR3 in DNA: TGCGCCAGCAGCCCGAACCTCTCTGGGGCCAACGTCCTGACTTTC.

This clonotype has only a few counts. The J gene is TRBJ2-7, the V gene TRBV5-1, with 12 bases lining up with TRBD2. The V gene's germline CDR1 is SGHRS and CDR2 YFSETQ. CDR3 length: 16 amino acids. The junction had 5 bases not matched to a gene; V was cut back by 4 bases and J by 0 bases. Written as DNA, the CDR3 is TGCGCCAGCAGCGTGACTAGCGGGGGCCGCTCCTACGAGCAGTACTTC. Protein product: CASSVTSGGRSYEQYF. The whole variable domain, remainder taken from reference TRBV5-1 and TRBJ2-7, is KAGVTQTPRYLIKTRGQQVTLSCSPISGHRSVSWYQQTPGQGLQFLFEYFSETQRNKGNFPGRFSGRQFSNSRSEMNVSTLELGDSALYLCASSVTSGGRSYEQYFGPGTRLTVT.

This clonotype was counted between two and nine times. This chain links TRBV4-1 with TRBJ2-7; 11 bases are shared with TRBD1. With V trimmed by 4 bases and J by 6 bases, 5 bases remained unmatched. This CDR3 has 14 residues. Per germline, CDR1 MGHRA and CDR2 YSYEKL. CDR3 protein: CASSLYGTGGEQYF. DNA for the CDR3: TGCGCCAGCAGCCTATACGGGACAGGGGGCGAGCAGTACTTC.

Only a few counts were recorded for this clonotype. This sequence joins TRBV6-4 and TRBJ2-7; D possibly corresponds to TRBD2 (6 bases). Looked up from germline, CDR1 is MRHNA and CDR2 is SNTAGT. This CDR3 comprises 10 residues. CDR3 in amino acids: CVTGGDEQYF. The CDR3 bases are TGTGTCACCGGCGGGGACGAGCAGTACTTC.

The chain uses TRBV20-1 and TRBJ2-1; a weak D match, TRBD2 (6 bases). In germline, CDR1 is DFQATT, CDR2 SNEGSKA (reference sequence). The CDR3 is 15 amino acids. V lost 4 bases and J lost 1, with 14 bases in between. CDR3 nucleotides: TGCAGTGCTACCTCTAGCGCCGATTCCTACAATGAGCAGTTCTTC. Residues: CSATSSADSYNEQFF.

This clonotype was picked up a small number of times. J is TRBJ2-5 and V is TRBV4-1; D unresolved. The CDR3 runs 15 residues. Germline V gives CDR1 MGHRA, CDR2 YSYEKL. Between the trimmed V and J ends, which lost 0 bases and 5 bases, there was a span of 13 bases. The CDR3 loop reads CASSQDSNGWETQYF. CDR3 DNA sequence: TGCGCCAGCAGCCAAGATAGCAACGGGTGGGAGACCCAGTACTTC.

This clonotype showed up just a few times. The rearrangement joins TRBV12-3 or TRBV12-4 to TRBJ2-5; 8 bases are a match to TRBD2. This CDR3 is 12 amino acids long. V shed 5 bases and J 9 bases; nucleotides not matched to a gene: 5. The CDR3 DNA reads as TGTGCCAGCAGTCCCCCGGGAGGGGCCCAGTACTTC. Its protein is CASSPPGGAQYF.